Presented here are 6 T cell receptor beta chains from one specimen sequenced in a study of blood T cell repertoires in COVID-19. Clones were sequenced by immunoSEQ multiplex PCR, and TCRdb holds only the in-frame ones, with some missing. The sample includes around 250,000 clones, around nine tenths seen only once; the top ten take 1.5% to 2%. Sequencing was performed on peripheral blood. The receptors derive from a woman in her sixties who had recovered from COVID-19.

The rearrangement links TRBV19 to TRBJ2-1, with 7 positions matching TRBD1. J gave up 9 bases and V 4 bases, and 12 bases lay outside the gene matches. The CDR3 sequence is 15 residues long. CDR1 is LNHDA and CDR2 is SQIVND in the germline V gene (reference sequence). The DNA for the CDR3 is TGTGCCAGTAGTACCCGACAGGGAGCTACACCTGAGCAGTTCTTC. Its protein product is CASSTRQGATPEQFF.

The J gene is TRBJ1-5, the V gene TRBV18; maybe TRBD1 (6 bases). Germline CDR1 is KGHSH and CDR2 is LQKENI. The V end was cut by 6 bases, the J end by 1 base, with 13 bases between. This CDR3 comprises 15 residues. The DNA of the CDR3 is TGTGCCAGCTCCCAGGGGTTAGGCAGCAATCAGCCCCAGCATTTT. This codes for CASSQGLGSNQPQHF.

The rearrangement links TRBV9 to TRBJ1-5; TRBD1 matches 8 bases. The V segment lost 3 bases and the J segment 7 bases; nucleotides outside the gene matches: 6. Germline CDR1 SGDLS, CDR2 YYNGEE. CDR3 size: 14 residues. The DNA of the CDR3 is TGTGCCAGCAGCGACACAGGGGGAGGACAGCCCCAGCATTTT. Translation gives CASSDTGGGQPQHF.

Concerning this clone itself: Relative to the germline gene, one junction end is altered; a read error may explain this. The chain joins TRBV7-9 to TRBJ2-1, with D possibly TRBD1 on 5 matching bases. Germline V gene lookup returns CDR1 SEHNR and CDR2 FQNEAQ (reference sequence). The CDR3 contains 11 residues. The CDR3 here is CASSSQGRRVF. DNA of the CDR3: TGTGCCAGCAGCTCCCAGGGTCGCAGGGTCTTC. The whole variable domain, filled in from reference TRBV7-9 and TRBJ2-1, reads DTGVSQNPRHKITKRGQNVTFRCDPISEHNRLYWYRQTLGQGPEFLTYFQNEAQLEKSRLLSDRFSAERPKGSFSTLEIQRTEQGDSAMYLCASSSQGRRVFGPGTRLTVL.

CDR3 bases: TGTGCCAGCAGCCCGGACAGGGGGCAAGTTGGCTACACCTTC. It yields the protein CASSPDRGQVGYTF. The chain is built from TRBV7-2 and TRBJ1-2, with TRBD1 matching 11 bases. CDR3 size: 14 residues. Germline CDR1 and CDR2: SGHTA and FQGNSA. The V gene end was trimmed by 5 bases and the J gene end by 7 bases; junction bases not matched to a gene: 6. Combining the CDR3 with reference TRBV7-2 and TRBJ1-2 gives the whole variable domain GAGVSQSPSNKVTEKGKDVELRCDPISGHTALYWYRQSLGQGLEFLIYFQGNSAPDKSGLPSDRFSAERTGGSVSTLTIQRTQQEDSAVYLCASSPDRGQVGYTFGSGTRLTVV.

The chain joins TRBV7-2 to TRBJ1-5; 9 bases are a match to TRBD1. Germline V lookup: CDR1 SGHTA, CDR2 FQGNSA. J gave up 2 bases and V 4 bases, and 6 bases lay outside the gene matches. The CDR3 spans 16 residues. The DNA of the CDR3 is TGTGCCAGCAGCTCACAGGGGGCCGGGGGCAATCAGCCCCAGCATTTT. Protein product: CASSSQGAGGNQPQHF.